This is a list of T cell receptor beta chains from one sample in a study of blood T cells in healthy people across ages. TCRdb reprocessed the 5' RACE reads with MiXCR, giving one entry per CDR3 protein. The sample holds more than 650,000 distinct CDR3 sequences; approximately 53% are singletons and the top ten take approximately 40%. The sample taken for sequencing was blood. These receptors all come from a man aged 80 or over in good health. Both conserved end residues are part of each CDR3. The order of the fields is J gene, clone size, D gene, V gene, CDR3 DNA, CDR3 protein. The D gene is left open where the match is weak. Not all rows give a size; the values are once, few, many and, for expanded clones, a class.

J: TRBJ2-1
size: -
D: -
V: TRBV14
DNA: TGTGCCAGCAGCCAAAGGCAGGGGACGGGCAATGAGCAGTTCTTC
CDR3: CASSQRQGTGNEQFF

J: TRBJ2-6
size: few
D: -
V: TRBV29-1
DNA: TGCAGCGTTGAATTCTCGTTGTCTGGGGCCAACGTCCTGACTTTC
CDR3: CSVEFSLSGANVLTF

J: TRBJ2-7
size: -
D: -
V: TRBV18
DNA: TGTCCCAGCTCACCAGGGACGGACCTCTACGAGCAGTACTTC
CDR3: CPSSPGTDLYEQYF

J: TRBJ2-2
size: -
D: TRBD1
V: TRBV6-1
DNA: TGTGCCAGCAGTTTACAGGGGGCCCACACCGGGGAGCTGTTTTTT
CDR3: CASSLQGAHTGELFF

J: TRBJ1-2
size: -
D: -
V: TRBV6-6
DNA: TGTGCCAGCAGTTCACCGTCGGACTGGGGCTACACCTTC
CDR3: CASSSPSDWGYTF

J: TRBJ1-2
size: few
D: -
V: TRBV9
DNA: TGTGCCAGCAGCGTGTCTGGAGGGGCTTACTATGGCTACACCTTC
CDR3: CASSVSGGAYYGYTF

J: TRBJ2-5
size: few
D: -
V: TRBV20-1
DNA: TGCAGTGCTAGAGATCAGGGGGAGACCCAGTACTTC
CDR3: CSARDQGETQYF

J: TRBJ2-3
size: -
D: TRBD2
V: TRBV29-1
DNA: TGCAGCGTTGAGCGGGGGGGCCCAGATACGCAGTATTTT
CDR3: CSVERGGPDTQYF

J: TRBJ2-3
size: -
D: TRBD2
V: TRBV20-1
DNA: TGCAGTGCTAGAGATCGGGCTAGCGGATTCACAGCTACGCAGTATTTT
CDR3: CSARDRASGFTATQYF

J: TRBJ2-5
size: -
D: -
V: TRBV29-1
DNA: TGCAGCGGACGTACCGGGACAAGCCAAGAGACCCAGTACTTC
CDR3: CSGRTGTSQETQYF

J: TRBJ1-5
size: -
D: -
V: TRBV5-1
DNA: TGCGCCAGCAGCCCAAGACCCGGAGAGCGGCCCCAGCATTTT
CDR3: CASSPRPGERPQHF

J: TRBJ2-1
size: few
D: TRBD2
V: TRBV7-2
DNA: TGTGCCAGCAGCTTGGGTCGGCGGGGGTACAATGAGCAGTTCTTC
CDR3: CASSLGRRGYNEQFF

J: TRBJ2-5
size: few
D: -
V: TRBV6-2/TRBV6-3
DNA: TGTGCCAGCCATCGGAGGGCGACGACCCAGTACTTC
CDR3: CASHRRATTQYF

J: TRBJ2-1
size: -
D: TRBD2
V: TRBV11-2
DNA: TGTGCCAGCAGCGTAGTCGGGCGGGAGGAGCAGTTCTTC
CDR3: CASSVVGREEQFF

J: TRBJ1-5
size: -
D: -
V: TRBV27
DNA: TGTGCCAGCAGTTTATCAAGGGTTGATAATCAGCCCCAGCATTTT
CDR3: CASSLSRVDNQPQHF

J: TRBJ2-7
size: few
D: -
V: TRBV13
DNA: TGTGCCAGCAGCACCATCTCCTACGAGCAGTACTTC
CDR3: CASSTISYEQYF

J: TRBJ2-2
size: -
D: -
V: TRBV12-3/TRBV12-4
DNA: TGTGCCAGCAGTTTAAGCTTGGAGTACCCACCTTCGGGACCATCGAACACCGGGGAGCTGTTTTTT
CDR3: CASSLSLEYPPSGPSNTGELFF

J: TRBJ2-1
size: few
D: TRBD2
V: TRBV29-1
DNA: TGCAGCGTTGGGTTATCGGCGGGAGGGCACTACAATGAGCAGTTCTTC
CDR3: CSVGLSAGGHYNEQFF

J: TRBJ1-2
size: once
D: -
V: TRBV5-5
DNA: TGTGCCAGCAGCTTGAGGACAGTACATGGCTACACCTTC
CDR3: CASSLRTVHGYTF

J: TRBJ2-1
size: -
D: -
V: TRBV7-9
DNA: TGTGCCAGCAGTCCCCCGGGGGAGGAGCAGTTCTTC
CDR3: CASSPPGEEQFF

J: TRBJ2-7
size: -
D: -
V: TRBV6-5
DNA: TGTGCCAGCAGTGCAAGGACAGCGGACCACGAGCAGTACTTC
CDR3: CASSARTADHEQYF

J: TRBJ2-5
size: -
D: TRBD1
V: TRBV20-1
DNA: TGCAGTGCACGGGCTTCCACAGGGGGCGGAGAGACCCAGTACTTC
CDR3: CSARASTGGGETQYF

J: TRBJ2-7
size: -
D: TRBD2
V: TRBV12-5
DNA: TGTGCTAGTGGTTTGATACTAGCGGGAGCATACGAGCAGTACTTC
CDR3: CASGLILAGAYEQYF

J: TRBJ2-1
size: -
D: TRBD2
V: TRBV6-6
DNA: TGTGCCAGAAAAGAGCGGGAGGCGCAGTTCTTC
CDR3: CARKEREAQFF

J: TRBJ2-7
size: -
D: TRBD1
V: TRBV20-1
DNA: TGCAGTGCTAGACCACGGACAGGGGGCTCGTACGAGCAGTACTTC
CDR3: CSARPRTGGSYEQYF

J: TRBJ2-3
size: -
D: -
V: TRBV28
DNA: TGTGCCAGCAGGGAACCCTTCTCCGCCGATACGCAGTATTTT
CDR3: CASREPFSADTQYF

J: TRBJ1-2
size: -
D: TRBD1
V: TRBV3-1
DNA: TGTGCCAGCAGCCAAAGCACGGGACAGGGGAACTATGGCTACACCTTC
CDR3: CASSQSTGQGNYGYTF

J: TRBJ2-7
size: -
D: -
V: TRBV20-1
DNA: TGCAGTGCTAGGAATCCGAGCGAGCAGTACTTC
CDR3: CSARNPSEQYF

J: TRBJ2-1
size: -
D: TRBD2
V: TRBV6-5
DNA: TGTGCCAGCAGTTTCTCCCCCCCTCTAGCGGCAACCTACAATGAGCAGTTCTTC
CDR3: CASSFSPPLAATYNEQFF

J: TRBJ1-2
size: -
D: TRBD1
V: TRBV5-1
DNA: TGCGCCAGCAGCTTCCGGGACAGTAATAACTATGGCTACACCTTC
CDR3: CASSFRDSNNYGYTF

J: TRBJ2-2
size: few
D: TRBD2
V: TRBV12-3/TRBV12-4
DNA: TGTGCCAGCAGACAATCCGGGACTAGGTTTACCGGGGAGCTGTTTTTT
CDR3: CASRQSGTRFTGELFF

J: TRBJ1-4
size: few
D: -
V: TRBV7-2
DNA: TGTGCCAGCAGCTTAGAAGCGGCCCGTGGGAGTGAAAAACTGTTTTTT
CDR3: CASSLEAARGSEKLFF

J: TRBJ2-4
size: -
D: -
V: TRBV12-3/TRBV12-4
DNA: TGTGCCAGCAGTTTAATCGGAGGAATTGGCAAGCAGTACTTC
CDR3: CASSLIGGIGKQYF

J: TRBJ1-1
size: once
D: -
V: TRBV3-1
DNA: TGTGCCAGTCCACCCCGGAACACTGAAGCTTTCTTT
CDR3: CASPPRNTEAFF

J: TRBJ2-3
size: -
D: -
V: TRBV3-1
DNA: TGTGCCAGCAGCCCCCAGGGGCGGAGCACAGATACGCAGTATTTT
CDR3: CASSPQGRSTDTQYF

J: TRBJ2-3
size: -
D: TRBD2
V: TRBV4-2
DNA: TGTGCCAGCAGCCAAGAACTCCTAGCGGCCCCGGATACGCAGTATTTT
CDR3: CASSQELLAAPDTQYF

J: TRBJ1-4
size: few
D: -
V: TRBV12-3/TRBV12-4
DNA: TGTGCCAGCAGTTTAGGGGCAGGTACTAGCGAAAAACTGTTTTTT
CDR3: CASSLGAGTSEKLFF

J: TRBJ2-7
size: few
D: TRBD1
V: TRBV7-9
DNA: TGTGCCAGCAGCTTAGTACGGGACAGGATTGGAGAGCAGTACTTC
CDR3: CASSLVRDRIGEQYF

J: TRBJ2-7
size: many
D: TRBD2
V: TRBV6-1
DNA: TGTGCCAGCAGTGCGACCCTAGCGGGAGTCACCTACGAGCAGTACTTC
CDR3: CASSATLAGVTYEQYF

J: TRBJ2-1
size: -
D: TRBD2
V: TRBV7-9
DNA: TGTGCCAGCGGCGGGGGTGATGAGCAGTTCTTC
CDR3: CASGGGDEQFF

J: TRBJ2-5
size: -
D: TRBD2
V: TRBV10-3
DNA: TGTGCCATCAGTGAGGGGGGGGAGGATGAGCAGTACTTC
CDR3: CAISEGGEDEQYF

J: TRBJ1-1
size: few
D: -
V: TRBV27
DNA: TGTGCCAGCAGTTTATCGGGGGCAGTGAACACTGAAGCTTTCTTT
CDR3: CASSLSGAVNTEAFF

J: TRBJ1-5
size: -
D: -
V: TRBV12-3/TRBV12-4
DNA: TGTGCCAGCAGCAGGCGAGGGCGCAGCAATCAGCCCCAGCATTTT
CDR3: CASSRRGRSNQPQHF

J: TRBJ2-4
size: -
D: TRBD2
V: TRBV29-1
DNA: TGCAGCGGTTCGGGAGGGGATAGCATTCAGTACTTC
CDR3: CSGSGGDSIQYF

J: TRBJ2-1
size: -
D: TRBD2
V: TRBV7-2
DNA: TGTGCCAGCAGCTTACGACGAGCGGGATACAATGAGCAGTTCTTC
CDR3: CASSLRRAGYNEQFF

J: TRBJ2-1
size: -
D: TRBD1
V: TRBV12-3/TRBV12-4
DNA: TGTGCCAGCACCAGACAGGGGGAGGGTGAGCAGTTCTTC
CDR3: CASTRQGEGEQFF